This T cell receptor (beta chain) was found in a study of blood T cell repertoires in COVID-19. Study-level information: Samples representing acute and convalescent COVID-19 were sourced from the United States, Italy and Spain.

Original methodology: Reference gene primer amplification yielded estimated nucleated cell counts. Profiled with immunoSEQ multiplex PCR; TCRdb holds only in-frame clones, not every one. That table is the source of V, J and clone size, and D and trimming were worked out from the DNA. The profile shows 310,000 or so clones, about 82% of them singletons. Sequenced input: peripheral blood. This receptor was identified in a woman in her 50s with acute or convalescent COVID-19.

This chain's CDR3 is CASSIPDRDRQPQHF. DNA of the CDR3: TGTGCCAGCAGCATCCCGGACAGGGATCGCCAGCCCCAGCATTTT. This chain connects TRBV6-2 or TRBV6-3 to TRBJ1-5; 8 bases map to TRBD1. The V gene end was trimmed by 6 bases and the J gene end by 7 bases; junction bases not matched to a gene: 11. This CDR3 region has 15 residues. CDR1 and CDR2 (germline): MNHEY, SVGEGT.